Below, 28 T cell receptor beta chains from the same sample are listed, as sequenced in a study of blood T cell repertoires in COVID-19. The table came from immunoSEQ multiplex PCR; TCRdb's copy has only in-frame clones and leaves some out. The sample carries roughly 190,000 clones, 81% recorded once. Sequenced material: peripheral blood. The source of these receptors is a woman aged 40 to 50 with COVID-19, enrolled during active disease.

V usage is TRBV2 and J usage is TRBJ1-2; TRBD1 agrees at 8 bases. This CDR3 is built from 13 residues. Germline trimming cut 7 bases from V and 4 bases from J; bases unmatched to any gene: 5. Germline assignment: CDR1 SNHLY and CDR2 FYNNEI. The CDR3 loop is CASNRGSGYGYTF. As DNA, the CDR3 is TGTGCCAGCAACAGGGGGAGTGGCTATGGCTACACCTTC.

The V call is TRBV6-5, the J call TRBJ2-7, with TRBD2 identical over 10 bases. The CDR3 sequence is 15 residues long. Germline lookup yields CDR1 MNHEY and CDR2 SVGAGI. V lost 6 bases to trimming and J lost 3 bases; unmatched junction nucleotides: 8. Here the CDR3 DNA reads TGTGCCAGCAGCGTAACCCTAGCGGGAGTCTACGAGCAGTACTTC. It translates to CASSVTLAGVYEQYF.

J is TRBJ2-1 and V is TRBV3-1 (or the pseudogene TRBV3-2); TRBD1 is a possible D gene (6 bases). The CDR3 totals 16 residues. Germline V gene data show CDR1 as LGHDT and CDR2 as YNNKEL (reference sequence). The V and J ends lost 1 base and 7 bases respectively, with 17 bases between them. The chain's CDR3 is CASSQATGSRLNEQFF. The CDR3 nucleotides are TGTGCCAGCAGCCAAGCCACAGGGTCTAGGTTAAATGAGCAGTTCTTC.

This sequence joins TRBV5-8 and TRBJ1-6; D gene uncertain. There are 13 residues in the CDR3. Looked up from germline, CDR1 is SGHTS and CDR2 is YDEGEE. Trimming removed 4 bases from V and 6 bases from J, with 8 bases in between. The DNA for the CDR3 is TGTGCCAGCAGCATCGGTCCTAATTCACCCCTCCACTTT. This sequence encodes CASSIGPNSPLHF.

This sequence joins TRBV5-6 and TRBJ2-6; 7 nucleotides line up with TRBD1. CDR1 and CDR2 (germline): SGHDT, YYEEEE. CDR3 length equals 18 residues. Unmatched junction bases numbered 10, after V lost 4 bases and J lost 0 bases. CDR3 sequence (DNA): TGTGCCAGCAGCCAACCGGACAGGAGAAGCTCTGGGGCCAACGTCCTGACTTTC. This gives the protein CASSQPDRRSSGANVLTF.

This chain connects TRBV19 to TRBJ1-2; no definite D call. V lost 4 bases, J lost 3 bases, and 12 bases lay in between. From germline, CDR1 is LNHDA and CDR2 SQIVND (reference sequence). The CDR3 is 14 amino acids. CDR3: CASSNPTMDYGYTF. The DNA of the CDR3 is TGTGCCAGTAGTAACCCGACAATGGACTATGGCTACACCTTC.

The V and J genes are TRBV28 and TRBJ1-3; D is uncertain. CDR1 is MDHEN, CDR2 SYDVKM, per germline. The CDR3 spans 13 residues. Trimming removed 8 bases from V and 5 bases from J, with 13 bases in between. CDR3 amino acids: CASGEATRNTIYF. The CDR3 region has the DNA TGTGCCAGCGGGGAGGCGACTAGAAACACCATATATTTT.

The chain has TRBV4-2 and TRBJ2-2; 10 bases agree with TRBD1. The CDR3 covers 19 residues. Unmatched junction bases numbered 8, after V lost 0 bases and J lost 1 base. Per germline, CDR1 LGHNA and CDR2 YNFKEQ. The CDR3 bases are TGTGCCAGCAGCCAAGATCAATTCGGACAGGGGGAGAACACCGGGGAGCTGTTTTTT. It encodes CASSQDQFGQGENTGELFF.

The V gene is TRBV7-3, the J gene TRBJ1-6, with a possible D match to TRBD1 (5 bases). The CDR3 is 14 amino acids. The V gene lost 2 bases and the J gene lost 10 bases, with 12 bases spanning the gap. CDR1 is SGHTA and CDR2 is FQGTGA in the germline V gene. DNA of the CDR3: TGTGCCAGCAGCTTAGGGACTTCCGGGTCACCCCTCCACTTT. This sequence encodes CASSLGTSGSPLHF.

V gene TRBV5-4 combines with J gene TRBJ2-7, with a possible D match to TRBD2 (5 bases). Germline CDR1 SGHNT, CDR2 YYREEE (reference sequence). The CDR3 spans 14 residues. V was pared by 4 bases and J by 0 bases, with 11 bases between. In nucleotides, the CDR3 is TGTGCCAGCAGCAGGACTCGAAACTCCTACGAGCAGTACTTC. Its translation is CASSRTRNSYEQYF.

The chain has TRBV9 and TRBJ1-2; maybe TRBD1 (6 bases). The germline V gene has CDR1 SGDLS and CDR2 YYNGEE. V was shortened by 0 bases and J by 2 bases, with 11 bases between the two germline ends. This CDR3 comprises 15 residues. CDR3 nucleotides: TGTGCCAGCAGCGTAGCCCCTACAGGGAACTATGGCTACACCTTC. This gives the protein CASSVAPTGNYGYTF.

The rearrangement links TRBV28 to TRBJ1-2, with a possible D match to TRBD1 (6 bases). Deletions cut 5 bases from V and 8 bases from J, with 24 bases between. There are 16 residues in the CDR3. Looked up from germline, CDR1 is MDHEN and CDR2 is SYDVKM. The CDR3 nucleotides are TGTGCCAGCAGTCCCGCCCGATTTGTCAGGGGCGAAGGCTACACCTTC. Amino acid sequence: CASSPARFVRGEGYTF.

This clone was seen just once. This chain connects TRBV12-3 or TRBV12-4 to TRBJ2-4; 7 bases map to TRBD1. The length of the CDR3 is 13 residues. The junction had 5 bases not matched to a gene; V was cut back by 5 bases and J by 7 bases. The CDR3 DNA sequence: TGTGCCAGCAGTGGGACAGATGGGAACATTCAGTACTTC. Its translation is CASSGTDGNIQYF.

The CDR3 loop is CASSLGAGVQTGELFF. CDR3 in DNA: TGTGCCAGCAGCTTAGGTGCGGGAGTGCAAACCGGGGAGCTGTTTTTT. The rearrangement joins TRBV7-3 to TRBJ2-2, with 7 positions matching TRBD2. The CDR3 is 16 amino acids. Germline values: CDR1 SGHTA, CDR2 FQGTGA. The trim removed 2 bases at V and 5 bases at J, leaving 8 bases unmatched.

This chain joins TRBV15 and TRBJ1-3; TRBD1 matches 8 bases. CDR3 length equals 16 residues. The junction had 8 bases not matched to a gene; V was cut back by 7 bases and J by 0 bases. Germline CDR1 reads LNHNV; CDR2 reads YYDKDF (reference sequence). The CDR3 nucleotides read TGTGCCACCACCCGGACAGGGACCTTCTCTGGAAACACCATATATTTT. Translation: CATTRTGTFSGNTIYF.

The V gene is TRBV30, the J gene TRBJ2-7; TRBD1 might be the D (6 bases). This CDR3 is 13 amino acids long. Trimming stripped 2 bases from V and 6 bases from J, with 14 bases between. Germline CDR1 GTSNPN, CDR2 SVGIG (reference sequence). CDR3 amino acids: CAWSSGDRVEQYV. DNA of the CDR3: TGTGCCTGGAGTTCAGGGGACCGAGTCGAGCAGTACGTC.

In this sample, this clone turned up once. The V call is TRBV30, the J call TRBJ2-6; 8 bases line up with TRBD1. V lost 4 bases, J lost 2 bases, and 10 bases stayed unmatched. This CDR3 is 17 amino acids long. Germline values: CDR1 GTSNPN, CDR2 SVGIG (reference sequence). The CDR3, as DNA: TGTGCCTGGACGGGGCAGGGGGCGCGGGCTGGGGCCAACGTCCTGACTTTC. Protein: CAWTGQGARAGANVLTF.

The count of this clone is one. The chain employs TRBV30 and TRBJ1-6; no definite D call. The CDR3 loop spans 14 amino acids. V was pared by 2 bases and J by 6 bases, with 11 bases between. Germline V gene data show CDR1 as GTSNPN and CDR2 as SVGIG (reference sequence). CDR3 protein: CAWSSGLGNSPLHF. The CDR3 bases are TGTGCCTGGAGTAGCGGGTTGGGTAATTCACCCCTCCACTTT. Filled out from reference TRBV30 and TRBJ1-6, the complete variable domain reads SQTIHQWPATLVQPVGSPLSLECTVEGTSNPNLYWYRQAAGRGLQLLFYSVGIGQISSEVPQNLSASRPQDRQFILSSKKLLLSDSGFYLCAWSSGLGNSPLHFGNGTRLTVT.

This sequence joins TRBV5-8 and TRBJ1-2; no firm D call. The CDR3 sequence is 13 residues long. Per germline, CDR1 SGHTS and CDR2 YDEGEE. Trimming cost V 0 bases and J 9 bases, with 12 bases left between them. The DNA for the CDR3 is TGTGCCAGCAGCTTGGACGGGAAACAACGCTACACCTTC. It translates to CASSLDGKQRYTF.

The rearrangement uses TRBV3-1 (or the pseudogene TRBV3-2) and TRBJ1-6; 9 bases map to TRBD1. CDR1 and CDR2 (germline): LGHDT, YNNKEL (reference sequence). Trimming cost V 5 bases and J 10 bases; bases outside gene matches: 0. CDR3 length equals 12 residues. The CDR3 spells CASSTGGSPLHF. The DNA for the CDR3 is TGTGCCAGCAGCACAGGGGGCTCACCCCTCCACTTT.

This sequence joins TRBV6-1 and TRBJ1-4; TRBD1 matches 7 bases. V shed 1 base and J 7 bases; nucleotides not matched to a gene: 3. Germline V gene data show CDR1 as MNHNS and CDR2 as SASEGT. The CDR3 sequence is 14 residues long. As DNA, the CDR3 is TGTGCCAGCAGTGAAGAAGGGGGCGGTGAAAAACTGTTTTTT. Translation: CASSEEGGGEKLFF.

The chain links TRBV30 to TRBJ2-2; D gene ambiguous. The CDR3 runs to 12 residues. Looked up from germline, CDR1 is GTSNPN and CDR2 is SVGIG (reference sequence). The germline V and J ends were trimmed by 1 base and 3 bases, with 3 bases remaining between them. Here the CDR3 DNA reads TGTGCCTGGAGTGCCGACACCGGGGAGCTGTTTTTT. This sequence encodes CAWSADTGELFF.

V is TRBV7-3 and J is TRBJ2-3, with TRBD2 as a possible D gene (6 bases). This CDR3 is 15 amino acids long. From germline, CDR1 is SGHTA and CDR2 FQGTGA. Deletions cut 5 bases from V and 0 bases from J, with 12 bases between. CDR3 loop: CASSRGDSSTDTQYF. The CDR3 bases are TGTGCCAGCAGCCGAGGGGACTCTAGCACAGATACGCAGTATTTT.

This clone was seen only once. The chain joins TRBV10-2 to TRBJ2-1; 11 positions agree with TRBD2. Germline values: CDR1 WSHSY, CDR2 SAAADI. The CDR3 length is 14 residues. With V trimmed by 6 bases and J by 6 bases, 4 bases remained unmatched. The CDR3 DNA follows: TGCGCCAGCAGCACTAGCGGGGGTGTCAATGAGCAGTTCTTC. Protein sequence: CASSTSGGVNEQFF.

The V gene is TRBV2, the J gene TRBJ1-1; a possible D gene is TRBD1 (5 bases). Trimming shortened V by 8 bases and J by 2 bases, and 15 bases separated the two germline ends. The germline gives CDR1 SNHLY, CDR2 FYNNEI. The CDR3 has 14 residues. CDR3 protein: CASHGDGRNTEAFF. In DNA, the CDR3 is TGTGCCAGCCATGGGGACGGGAGAAACACTGAAGCTTTCTTT.

This clone appeared many times. V usage is TRBV4-1 and J usage is TRBJ1-5; 7 positions match TRBD1. Germline loops: CDR1 MGHRA, CDR2 YSYEKL. V shed 4 bases and J 2 bases; nucleotides not matched to a gene: 8. CDR3 size: 16 residues. CDR3 in DNA: TGCGCCAGCAGCCTACAGGGGCTTCGGGGCAATCAGCCCCAGCATTTT. This encodes CASSLQGLRGNQPQHF.

The V and J genes are TRBV7-2 and TRBJ1-1; D gene ambiguous. The V gene lost 3 bases and the J gene lost 2 bases, with 10 bases spanning the gap. This CDR3 contains 14 residues. The germline gives CDR1 SGHTA, CDR2 FQGNSA. In nucleotides, the CDR3 is TGTGCCAGCAGCTTGTGGAGTGGAAACACTGAAGCTTTCTTT. It is translated as CASSLWSGNTEAFF.

The chain combines TRBV2 with TRBJ2-7; 10 nucleotides align to TRBD2. Germline CDR1 reads SNHLY; CDR2 reads FYNNEI. The length of the CDR3 is 15 residues. V was pared by 5 bases and J by 1 base, with 5 bases of the junction left unmatched. CDR3 sequence (DNA): TGTGCCAGCAGTTTAGCGGGAGGTACTTCCTACGAGCAGTACTTC. Its translation: CASSLAGGTSYEQYF.